These T cell receptor beta chains were read from a single sample in a study of blood T cell repertoires in COVID-19. Sequencing was performed with immunoSEQ multiplex PCR; in TCRdb, only in-frame clones are kept and a portion is missing. There are about 290,000 clones in the sample; over 80% occur only once, and around 4.2% lies in the top ten. The material sequenced was peripheral blood. The receptors here all came from a woman aged 45-60 years with active or convalescent COVID-19. Both conserved end residues are part of each CDR3. The D gene is left open where the match is weak. Part of the rows lack a size; the others show once, few, many or a class for expanded clones.

>TRBJ2-1|TRBV5-4|-|-
CASSSDSPHMFF
TGTGCCAGCAGCTCCGACAGCCCCCATATGTTCTTC
>TRBJ1-4|TRBV5-1|TRBD1|once
CASSPTQGAGYEKLFF
TGCGCCAGCAGCCCAACACAGGGGGCTGGATATGAAAAACTGTTTTTT
>TRBJ1-1|TRBV5-1|TRBD1|-
CASRGTVIGYTEAFF
TGCGCCAGCAGAGGGACAGTCATAGGATACACTGAAGCTTTCTTT
>TRBJ2-2|TRBV5-1|-|-
CASSLWQGPGELFF
TGCGCCAGCAGCTTGTGGCAGGGTCCCGGGGAGCTGTTTTTT
>TRBJ2-7|TRBV29-1|TRBD1|-
CSVRGGSGYEQYF
TGCAGCGTTCGAGGGGGCTCGGGCTACGAGCAGTACTTC
>TRBJ2-7|TRBV18|TRBD2|-
CASSPVTAGGPTPEQYF
TGTGCCAGCTCACCCGTTACGGCGGGAGGGCCGACCCCCGAGCAGTACTTC
>TRBJ2-1|TRBV4-1|-|-
CASSSHLGAYNEQFF
TGCGCCAGCAGCTCTCACCTAGGGGCCTACAATGAGCAGTTCTTC
>TRBJ2-1|TRBV19|-|once
CASSRQGPGDEQFF
TGTGCCAGTAGTCGGCAGGGGCCAGGGGATGAGCAGTTCTTC
>TRBJ1-5|TRBV25-1|-|-
CASSEAGGNQPQHF
TGTGCCAGCAGTGAAGCAGGGGGCAATCAGCCCCAGCATTTT
>TRBJ1-2|TRBV14|-|-
CASSQDVSYGYTF
TGTGCCAGCAGCCAAGATGTATCCTATGGCTACACCTTC
>TRBJ2-7|TRBV20-1|-|-
CSASYRPAYEQYF
TGCAGTGCTAGTTACAGGCCGGCCTACGAGCAGTACTTC
>TRBJ2-1|TRBV5-6|-|-
CASSSRGPRYNEQFF
TGTGCCAGCAGCTCGCGAGGTCCAAGGTACAATGAGCAGTTCTTC
>TRBJ2-1|TRBV24-1|TRBD1|-
CATSDWRQGASEQFF
TGTGCCACCAGTGATTGGAGACAGGGGGCGAGTGAGCAGTTCTTC
>TRBJ2-7|TRBV18|TRBD1|once
CASSPIPGQGAGYEQYF
TGTGCCAGCTCACCGATTCCGGGACAGGGGGCGGGATACGAGCAGTACTTC
>TRBJ2-2|TRBV28|-|-
CASSPQRRAGELFF
TGTGCCAGCAGCCCCCAAAGGCGGGCCGGGGAGCTGTTTTTT
>TRBJ1-4|TRBV21-1|-|-
CASSKAKDRDEKLFF
TGTGCCAGCAGCAAAGCGAAGGACAGGGATGAAAAACTGTTTTTT
>TRBJ2-7|TRBV7-3|TRBD2|-
CASSLYGRPDEQYF
TGTGCCAGCAGCTTATACGGGAGGCCGGACGAGCAGTACTTT
>TRBJ1-1|TRBV4-1|TRBD1|few
CASSHGTDEAFF
TGCGCCAGCAGCCATGGGACAGATGAAGCTTTCTTT
>TRBJ2-1|TRBV7-6|TRBD2|-
CASSLRAGPLLGREGRNEQFF
TGTGCCAGCAGCTTACGTGCTGGACCCCTCTTGGGGCGGGAGGGCCGCAATGAGCAGTTCTTC
>TRBJ1-5|TRBV19|-|-
CASLGDSKYSNQPQHF
TGTGCCAGTCTCGGCGACAGCAAGTATAGCAATCAGCCCCAGCATTTT
>TRBJ1-6|TRBV2|-|-
CASKGPGYNSPLHF
TGTGCCAGCAAGGGGCCTGGGTATAATTCACCCCTCCACTTT
>TRBJ1-1|TRBV29-1|-|-
CSVGAGVDTEAFF
TGCAGCGTGGGGGCTGGGGTGGACACTGAAGCTTTCTTT
>TRBJ1-1|TRBV10-3|-|-
CAISSPQTGQLNTEAFF
TGTGCCATCAGTAGCCCACAGACCGGACAGTTGAACACTGAAGCTTTCTTT
>TRBJ2-2|TRBV4-1|-|-
CASSPGLANTGELFF
TGCGCCAGCAGCCCCGGTCTCGCGAACACCGGGGAGCTGTTTTTT
>TRBJ2-7|TRBV29-1|TRBD2|-
CSVAPFGAGGPEQYF
TGCAGCGTTGCCCCCTTCGGAGCGGGAGGGCCCGAGCAGTACTTC
>TRBJ1-4|TRBV5-1|TRBD1|-
CASSPRDRGLTNEKLFF
TGCGCCAGCAGCCCCCGGGACAGGGGCCTAACTAATGAAAAACTGTTTTTT
>TRBJ2-7|TRBV27|TRBD2|-
CASSLVGTSSYEQYF
TGTGCCAGCAGTTTAGTCGGGACTAGTTCCTACGAGCAGTACTTC
>TRBJ2-7|TRBV6-5|TRBD2|-
CASRRTSGSYEQYF
TGTGCCAGCAGACGGACTAGCGGCTCCTACGAGCAGTACTTC
>TRBJ2-3|TRBV28|TRBD2|-
CASSPPSGSDGDTQYF
TGTGCCAGCAGTCCTCCTAGCGGGAGTGACGGAGATACGCAGTATTTT
>TRBJ2-7|TRBV19|-|-
CASSNHRVSYEQYF
TGTGCCAGTAGTAACCACAGGGTATCCTACGAGCAGTACTTC
>TRBJ2-2|TRBV27|TRBD2|few
CASRNLAGVPGELFF
TGTGCCAGCAGAAATCTAGCGGGAGTTCCCGGGGAGCTGTTTTTT